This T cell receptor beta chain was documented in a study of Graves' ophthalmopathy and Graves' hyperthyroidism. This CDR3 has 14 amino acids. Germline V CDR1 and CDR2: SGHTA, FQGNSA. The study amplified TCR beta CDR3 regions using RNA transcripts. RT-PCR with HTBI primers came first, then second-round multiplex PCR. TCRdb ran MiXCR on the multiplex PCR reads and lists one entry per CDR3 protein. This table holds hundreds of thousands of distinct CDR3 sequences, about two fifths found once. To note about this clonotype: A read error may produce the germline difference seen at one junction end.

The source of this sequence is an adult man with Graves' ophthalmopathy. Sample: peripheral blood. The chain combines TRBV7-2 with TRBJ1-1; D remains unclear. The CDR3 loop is CASSLSPMNAEAFF. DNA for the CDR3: TGTGCCAGCAGCTTATCACCCATGAACGCTGAAGCTTTCTTT.